The rows below give T cell receptor beta chains drawn from one sample of a study of blood T cell repertoires in COVID-19. Generated by immunoSEQ multiplex PCR, the TCRdb table keeps only in-frame clones and is missing some. The table has under 150,000 clones, approximately 83% seen once. The sample comprised peripheral blood. The receptors shown here come from a woman in her forties or fifties who had recovered from COVID-19. Each CDR3 is given with its conserved first and last residue. The order of the fields is CDR3 length, D gene, clone size, J gene, V gene, CDR3 DNA, CDR3 protein. A D gene is named only where the DNA matches it firmly. Expanded clones are given a class, and other clones once, few, many or no size at all.

length: 15
D: -
size: -
J: TRBJ1-3
V: TRBV9
DNA: TGTGCCAGCAGCGCAGAAAGGGGAACTGGAAACACCATATATTTT
CDR3: CASSAERGTGNTIYF

length: 12
D: -
size: -
J: TRBJ2-1
V: TRBV11-3
DNA: TGTGCCAGCAGCTCCGAGACAGAAGGGCAGTTCTTC
CDR3: CASSSETEGQFF

length: 18
D: TRBD1
size: -
J: TRBJ2-1
V: TRBV24-1
DNA: TGTGCCACCAGTGATTTGGCGTCGACAGGGGGCAGAGTGCATGAGCAGTTCTTC
CDR3: CATSDLASTGGRVHEQFF

length: 14
D: -
size: -
J: TRBJ1-2
V: TRBV6-5
DNA: TGTGCCAGCAGCCCGGGGGGTACAGACTATGGCTACACCTTC
CDR3: CASSPGGTDYGYTF

length: 13
D: -
size: -
J: TRBJ2-2
V: TRBV30
DNA: TGTGCCTGGAAAGCCGTCATAACCGGGGAGCTGTTTTTT
CDR3: CAWKAVITGELFF

length: 16
D: TRBD2
size: -
J: TRBJ2-2
V: TRBV9
DNA: TGTGCCAGCAGCGTAGGAGGGACTACTAACACCGGGGAGCTGTTTTTT
CDR3: CASSVGGTTNTGELFF

length: 15
D: -
size: once
J: TRBJ2-7
V: TRBV6-1
DNA: TGTGCCAGCAGTGAAGCTACTAGCTTTTACTACGAGCAGTACTTC
CDR3: CASSEATSFYYEQYF

length: 14
D: -
size: -
J: TRBJ2-3
V: TRBV6-6
DNA: TGTGCCAGCAGTGTACTGGGCAGCACAGATACGCAGTATTTT
CDR3: CASSVLGSTDTQYF

length: 15
D: TRBD2
size: -
J: TRBJ2-7
V: TRBV11-2
DNA: TGTGCCAGCAGCTCCCAACTAGCGGGAGCCTACGAGCAGTACTTC
CDR3: CASSSQLAGAYEQYF

length: 11
D: -
size: -
J: TRBJ2-7
V: TRBV28
DNA: TGTGCCAGCAGTTTAGCGTACGAGCAGTACTTC
CDR3: CASSLAYEQYF

length: 14
D: TRBD1
size: -
J: TRBJ2-7
V: TRBV6-5
DNA: TGTGCCAGCAGAGAGGCAGGGGGATCCTACGAGCAGTACTTC
CDR3: CASREAGGSYEQYF

length: 13
D: -
size: -
J: TRBJ1-2
V: TRBV29-1
DNA: TGCAGCGTTGAAAGGGGGGGGGCGCGTGGCTACACCTTC
CDR3: CSVERGGARGYTF

length: 14
D: TRBD1
size: -
J: TRBJ1-1
V: TRBV28
DNA: TGTGCCAGCAGGCGGACAGGGTGGGTCACTGAAGCTTTCTTT
CDR3: CASRRTGWVTEAFF

length: 14
D: -
size: -
J: TRBJ1-1
V: TRBV5-4
DNA: TGTGCCAGCAGCCCGGCCCAACGCGGCACTGAAGCTTTCTTT
CDR3: CASSPAQRGTEAFF

length: 15
D: TRBD1
size: -
J: TRBJ1-2
V: TRBV28
DNA: TGTGCCAGCAGTTCGACGGGACAGGGGGGCTATGGCTACACCTTC
CDR3: CASSSTGQGGYGYTF

length: 17
D: TRBD2
size: -
J: TRBJ2-2
V: TRBV9
DNA: TGTGCCAGCAGCCCCAAAGGGACTAGTCGTGGCACCGGGGAGCTGTTTTTT
CDR3: CASSPKGTSRGTGELFF

length: 13
D: -
size: once
J: TRBJ1-6
V: TRBV6-5
DNA: TGTGCCAGCAGTCAGGGGACAACCTCACCCCTCCACTTT
CDR3: CASSQGTTSPLHF

length: 14
D: -
size: -
J: TRBJ1-1
V: TRBV6-5
DNA: TGTGCCAGCAAAGGTGGCAGGGTGAACACTGAAGCTTTCTTT
CDR3: CASKGGRVNTEAFF

length: 15
D: TRBD1
size: -
J: TRBJ1-1
V: TRBV2
DNA: TGTGCCAGCAGCCAAGGACAGGGCTGGGACACTGAAGCTTTCTTT
CDR3: CASSQGQGWDTEAFF

length: 15
D: TRBD1
size: -
J: TRBJ2-3
V: TRBV28
DNA: TGTGCCAGCAGTTTAGGCGGACAGGCCACAGATACGCAGTATTTT
CDR3: CASSLGGQATDTQYF

length: 10
D: -
size: -
J: TRBJ1-2
V: TRBV6-6
DNA: TGTGCCAGCAGTCTAGAGGGCTACACCTTC
CDR3: CASSLEGYTF

length: 14
D: -
size: -
J: TRBJ1-1
V: TRBV11-2
DNA: TGTGCCAGCAGCTTATTTTCAGGGTATACTGAAGCTTTCTTT
CDR3: CASSLFSGYTEAFF

length: 14
D: -
size: -
J: TRBJ1-6
V: TRBV27
DNA: TGTGCCAGCAGTTTCTGGGCGTATAATTCACCCCTCCACTTT
CDR3: CASSFWAYNSPLHF

length: 15
D: TRBD1
size: -
J: TRBJ2-1
V: TRBV7-9
DNA: TGTGCCAGCAGCCCACCCGGGACAGCCTACAATGAGCAGTTCTTC
CDR3: CASSPPGTAYNEQFF

length: 11
D: -
size: -
J: TRBJ1-1
V: TRBV29-1
DNA: TGCAGCTCGGGTCCAAACACTGAAGCTTTCTTT
CDR3: CSSGPNTEAFF

length: 15
D: TRBD1
size: -
J: TRBJ1-2
V: TRBV15
DNA: TGTGCCACCAGCAGAACGAGGGGGCAGATTGGAGGCTACACCTTC
CDR3: CATSRTRGQIGGYTF